These 8 T cell receptor beta chains were sequenced from one sample in a study of cytomegalovirus exposure and HLA in healthy donors (dated by TCRdb to 2016 to 2017). Library preparation used the immunoSEQ multiplex PCR assay. A mixture of 60 forward primers for TCR Vbeta segments and 13 reverse primers for TCR Jbeta segments was used in the multiplex PCR. TCRdb limited this immuneACCESS table to in-frame rearrangements with V and J called. A share of clones is missing; checked studies link under half to unresolved V genes, and the rest is unexplained. The sample yields 130,000 to 150,000 clones; over 60% were counted once. Less than 2.5% of the sample is in the top ten clones. Sequencing was performed on PBMCs. The receptors were sampled from a man in his forties in good health and CMV-seronegative.

The rearrangement uses TRBV7-2 and TRBJ1-2; the match to TRBD1 covers 11 bases. The germline V gene has CDR1 SGHTA and CDR2 FQGNSA. The CDR3 loop spans 19 amino acids. Trimming removed 5 bases from V and 0 bases from J; junction bases left unmatched: 14. CDR3 nucleotides: TGTGCCAGCAGCCCACCCCGTCCCCGGGGACAGGGGGCTAACTATGGCTACACCTTC. The encoded protein is CASSPPRPRGQGANYGYTF. The variable domain in full, with the rest retrieved from reference TRBV7-2 and TRBJ1-2, is GAGVSQSPSNKVTEKGKDVELRCDPISGHTALYWYRQSLGQGLEFLIYFQGNSAPDKSGLPSDRFSAERTGGSVSTLTIQRTQQEDSAVYLCASSPPRPRGQGANYGYTFGSGTRLTVV.

The chain carries TRBV27 and TRBJ2-7; weak D call: TRBD2 (6 bases). The CDR3 sequence is 15 residues long. Per the germline V gene, CDR1 is MNHEY and CDR2 is SMNVEV (reference sequence). The V end was cut by 6 bases, the J end by 0 bases, with 15 bases between. CDR3 protein: CASSTVAGPSYEQYF. In nucleotides, the CDR3 is TGTGCCAGCAGCACCGTGGCGGGACCCTCCTACGAGCAGTACTTC.

The chain joins TRBV7-7 to TRBJ2-2, with D possibly matching TRBD2 (7 bases). The V and J ends lost 1 base and 3 bases respectively, with 18 bases between them. The CDR3 extends over 18 amino acids. Germline V gene data show CDR1 as SSHAT and CDR2 as FNYEAQ (reference sequence). DNA of the CDR3: TGTGCCAGCAGCTTAGGGCCCCGGGGGGCTGGTCACACCGGGGAGCTGTTTTTT. Protein: CASSLGPRGAGHTGELFF.

This clone has just one count. The CDR3: CAIYQPQHF. DNA for the CDR3: TGTGCCATCTATCAGCCCCAGCATTTT. The chain joins TRBV15 to TRBJ1-5; D uncertain. CDR1 is LNHNV and CDR2 is YYDKDF in the germline V gene (reference sequence). The CDR3 has 9 amino acids. V was trimmed by 10 bases and J by 5 bases, leaving 3 bases between them.

J is TRBJ2-3 and V is TRBV20-1; D uncertain. V was cut by 5 bases and J by 5 bases, with 8 bases left in between. CDR1 is DFQATT, CDR2 SNEGSKA, per germline (reference sequence). The CDR3 contains 11 residues. The CDR3 loop is CSAYSLDTQYF. CDR3 nucleotide sequence: TGCAGTGCTTATTCTTTAGATACGCAGTATTTT.

The chain joins TRBV30 to TRBJ2-1, with TRBD2 identical over 8 bases. The V gene's germline CDR1 is GTSNPN and CDR2 SVGIG (reference sequence). CDR3 length: 13 residues. The junction had 6 bases not matched to a gene; V was cut back by 5 bases and J by 6 bases. As DNA, the CDR3 is TGTGCCTGGGACGGGGGGGGTGGCAATGAGCAGTTCTTC. Its protein is CAWDGGGGNEQFF.

CDR3 sequence reads: CASSSPDSSEAFF. CDR3 nucleotides: TGTGCCAGCAGCTCCCCGGATTCTAGTGAAGCTTTCTTT. The chain carries TRBV7-9 and TRBJ1-1; D unresolved. The V and J ends lost 4 bases and 7 bases respectively, with 13 bases between them. This CDR3 has 13 residues. Germline V gene lookup returns CDR1 SEHNR and CDR2 FQNEAQ (reference sequence).

The chain carries TRBV6-1 and TRBJ2-5; 13 bases match TRBD2. V dropped 4 bases and J dropped 4; count of bases not matched to a gene: 3. Germline V gene lookup returns CDR1 MNHNS and CDR2 SASEGT. The CDR3 covers 15 residues. In DNA form, the CDR3 reads TGTGCCAGCAGTGCGGGACTAGCGGGGCCAGAGACCCAGTACTTC. It translates to CASSAGLAGPETQYF.